This T cell receptor (beta chain) came from a study of T cells in Graves' hyperthyroidism and ophthalmopathy. Across the study: The authors collected peripheral blood at initial diagnosis, before any treatment.

TCR beta CDR3 sequences were amplified from RNA transcripts. When the TCR CDR3 underwent first-round RT-PCR, the HTBI primer set was used. One entry per CDR3 protein, called by TCRdb with MiXCR from the multiplex PCR reads. Of fewer than 450,000 distinct CDR3 sequences listed, around 15% are singletons. The sample holds many counts of this clonotype. What it binds is not known. Germline trimming cut 4 bases from V and 0 bases from J; bases unmatched to any gene: 2. CDR1 and CDR2 (germline): SGHRS, YFSETQ. The CDR3 is made up of 15 amino acids. Study-wide results and caveats: Blood also showed most of the thyroid clonotypes that were expanded above 0.001.

Patients affected by ophthalmopathy presented a Clinical Activity Score of at least 3, a NOSPECS grade of at least 4, and disease duration below 3 months. This TCR was sampled from an older woman with Graves' ophthalmopathy. Sequences were obtained from blood. The chain joins TRBV5-1 to TRBJ2-1; TRBD1 matches at 9 bases. The CDR3 spells CASSGQGSSYNEQFF. CDR3 DNA sequence: TGCGCCAGCAGCGGACAGGGGAGCTCCTACAATGAGCAGTTCTTC.